These 15 T cell receptor beta chains were all obtained from the same sample, sequenced in a study of blood T cell repertoires in COVID-19. Measured with immunoSEQ multiplex PCR; TCRdb has only the in-frame clones, and not every one. The sample lists hundreds of thousands of clones, approximately 90% occurring once. The sequenced sample consisted of peripheral blood. These receptors were obtained from a man aged 60-69 years who had recovered from COVID-19.

As regards this clone: Other DNA sequences within the sample encode an identical CDR3. The rearrangement links TRBV5-1 to TRBJ2-3; 9 positions agree with TRBD1. The germline CDR1 and CDR2 sequences are SGHRS and YFSETQ. Trimming cost V 4 bases and J 1 base; bases outside gene matches: 1. The CDR3 loop spans 14 amino acids. CDR3 loop: CASSRDRGTDTQYF. The CDR3 bases are TGCGCCAGCAGCCGGGACAGGGGCACAGATACGCAGTATTTT.

J is TRBJ2-5 and V is TRBV29-1; 7 bases line up with TRBD1. This CDR3 spans 15 amino acids. CDR1 and CDR2 (germline): SQVTM, ANQGSEA. V shed 4 bases, J shed 4 bases, and the junction held 12 bases outside the gene matches. The CDR3 sequence: CSVALTTGSGETQYF. The CDR3 DNA sequence: TGCAGCGTTGCCCTAACGACAGGGTCGGGAGAGACCCAGTACTTC. Drawing the rest from reference TRBV29-1 and TRBJ2-5, the complete variable domain is SAVISQKPSRDICQRGTSLTIQCQVDSQVTMMFWYRQQPGQSLTLIATANQGSEATYESGFVIDKFPISRPNLTFSTLTVSNMSPEDSSIYLCSVALTTGSGETQYFGPGTRLLVL.

The J gene is TRBJ2-4, the V gene TRBV2; 7 bases line up with TRBD1. The CDR3 totals 15 residues. CDR1 is SNHLY and CDR2 is FYNNEI in the germline V gene. The junction had 10 bases not matched to a gene; V was cut back by 4 bases and J by 7 bases. CDR3 loop: CASSGETGFLNIQYF. CDR3 nucleotides: TGTGCCAGCAGTGGGGAGACAGGGTTTTTGAACATTCAGTACTTC. Full variable domain (missing parts from reference TRBV2 and TRBJ2-4): EPEVTQTPSHQVTQMGQEVILRCVPISNHLYFYWYRQILGQKVEFLVSFYNNEISEKSEIFDDQFSVERPDGSNFTLKIRSTKLEDSAMYFCASSGETGFLNIQYFGAGTRLSVL.

The gene calls are TRBV3-1 (or the pseudogene TRBV3-2) and TRBJ2-7, with D possibly being TRBD1 (6 bases). Deletions cut 1 base from V and 7 bases from J, with 14 bases between. The CDR3 extends over 14 amino acids. The germline CDR1 and CDR2 sequences are LGHDT and YNNKEL (reference sequence). CDR3 loop: CASSQAAGAREQYF. CDR3 nucleotides: TGTGCCAGCAGCCAAGCGGCAGGGGCGCGAGAGCAGTACTTC.

The chain couples TRBV3-1 (or the pseudogene TRBV3-2) to TRBJ1-4, with TRBD1 as a possible D gene (5 bases). This CDR3 has 12 amino acids. CDR1 is LGHDT and CDR2 is YNNKEL in the germline V gene (reference sequence). Trimming took 4 bases from V and 10 from J, leaving 10 bases between them. The CDR3 DNA reads TGTGCCAGCAGCCCCCTGGGGGGAAAACTGTTTTTT. This sequence encodes CASSPLGGKLFF.

The CDR3 protein is CASSAPGTGKRAEQYF. In DNA, the CDR3 is TGTGCCAGCAGTGCCCCTGGGACAGGGAAGCGGGCCGAGCAGTACTTC. The V gene is TRBV6-1, the J gene TRBJ2-7; TRBD1 agrees at 9 bases. After removal of 4 bases from V and 6 bases from J, the junction contained 13 bases not matched to a gene. This CDR3 comprises 16 residues. Per germline, CDR1 MNHNS and CDR2 SASEGT.

CDR3 DNA sequence: TGTGCCAGCAGTCCCCAGCCCGACAGGGAAGCTTTCTTT. Translating gives CASSPQPDREAFF. The V gene is TRBV12-3 or TRBV12-4, the J gene TRBJ1-1, with D possibly matching TRBD1 (6 bases). The CDR3 is 13 residues long. Deletions cut 5 bases from V and 8 bases from J, with 15 bases between.

This clone occurred once. This sequence joins TRBV4-2 and TRBJ2-6; no firm D call. The ends were cut back, 0 bases at V and 2 bases at J, with 8 bases in the middle. The length of the CDR3 is 16 residues. The germline CDR1 and CDR2 sequences are LGHNA and YNFKEQ. For the CDR3, the DNA is TGTGCCAGCAGCCAAGAAAGGAGCGCTGGGGCCAACGTCCTGACTTTC. This translates into CASSQERSAGANVLTF.

V usage is TRBV7-9 and J usage is TRBJ1-5, with 7 bases matching TRBD1. The CDR3 extends over 16 amino acids. V was clipped by 1 base and J by 5 bases; unmatched bases: 8. From germline, CDR1 is SEHNR and CDR2 FQNEAQ (reference sequence). The CDR3: CASSLGGGSPYQPQHF. The CDR3 nucleotides read TGTGCCAGCAGCTTAGGAGGGGGCAGCCCCTATCAGCCCCAGCATTTT.

The genes are TRBV7-9 and TRBJ2-7; D perhaps matches TRBD2 (6 bases). In germline, CDR1 is SEHNR, CDR2 FQNEAQ (reference sequence). V lost 6 bases and J lost 3, with 15 bases in between. This CDR3 is 14 amino acids long. CDR3 amino acids: CASRTGGQGYEQYF. For the CDR3, the DNA is TGTGCCAGCAGGACCGGAGGGCAGGGCTACGAGCAGTACTTC.

The rearrangement joins TRBV2 to TRBJ1-6; a possible D gene is TRBD1 (5 bases). Between the trimmed V and J ends, which lost 8 bases and 9 bases, there was a span of 14 bases. The CDR3 spans 13 residues. Per the germline V gene, CDR1 is SNHLY and CDR2 is FYNNEI. CDR3 nucleotide sequence: TGTGCCAGCCGGGCAGGGATATTTTCACCCCTCCACTTT. This encodes CASRAGIFSPLHF.

V and J are TRBV29-1 and TRBJ2-3; TRBD1 matches 9 bases. The germline gives CDR1 SQVTM, CDR2 ANQGSEA. CDR3 size: 17 residues. V dropped 5 bases and J dropped 7; count of bases not matched to a gene: 19. In DNA form, the CDR3 reads TGCAGCGTTTCTCCCCACATAGCCCTTAACAGGGGGCATACGCAGTATTTT. Translated, it gives CSVSPHIALNRGHTQYF.

The V and J genes are TRBV6-5 and TRBJ2-5; TRBD1 matches 7 bases. Trimming took 2 bases from V and 5 from J; bases not matched to a gene: 5. Germline V CDR1 and CDR2: MNHEY, SVGAGI. This CDR3 is built from 14 residues. This CDR3 reads CASSYRGHLETQYF. CDR3 sequence (DNA): TGTGCCAGCAGTTACAGGGGGCATCTCGAGACCCAGTACTTC.

This rearrangement joins TRBV19 to TRBJ2-5, with 8 nucleotides matching TRBD1. The germline V gene has CDR1 LNHDA and CDR2 SQIVND (reference sequence). The CDR3 has 14 residues. The junction had 6 bases not matched to a gene; V was cut back by 4 bases and J by 5 bases. The CDR3 DNA reads TGTGCCAGTAGTACCGGGACAGGCGGGGAGACCCAGTACTTC. The encoded protein is CASSTGTGGETQYF.

The rearrangement uses TRBV18 and TRBJ2-3; D is perhaps TRBD1 (5 bases). Per the germline V gene, CDR1 is KGHSH and CDR2 is LQKENI. Trimming left V 3 bases short and J 0 bases short, with 10 bases between. The CDR3 runs 15 residues. The CDR3 DNA reads as TGTGCCAGCTCACCCGACAGACTTAGCACAGATACGCAGTATTTT. Its protein is CASSPDRLSTDTQYF.